This TCR beta chain appears in the sequencing data of a study of identical twins. Study-level results: A partial confounding effect on zero-insertion analyses could come from invariant MAIT and iNKT cells.

TCRdb recomputed calls from the 5' RACE reads with MiXCR, one row per CDR3 protein. Here the sample spans approximately 260,000 distinct CDR3 sequences, more than 12% being singletons. Trimming took off 6 bases at V and 7 bases at J, with 11 bases between the two ends. The CDR3 covers 11 residues. From germline, CDR1 is DFQATT and CDR2 SNEGSKA (reference sequence). A note on this clonotype: Its cognate antigen is unknown.

The gene calls are TRBV20-1 and TRBJ2-3; D gene ambiguous. The sequence was collected from a woman aged 18 to 35 in good health. Sequencing used memory (CD45RO+) T cells sorted from blood. The CDR3 DNA reads as TGCAGTGCGCAGACTCCGAATACGCAGTATTTT. Translated, it gives CSAQTPNTQYF.